This T cell receptor (beta chain) comes out of a study of human T cells and chemical hapten exposure. This clonotype has a handful of counts. Time point in this sample: patch test 3, about 24 weeks after DPC sensitization. The sample's treatment: therapeutic diphenylcyclopropenone sensitization with weekly scalp DPC. TCRdb fed the RACE reads into MiXCR, producing one record per CDR3 protein. The sample gives roughly 100,000 distinct CDR3 sequences, 34% of which show up once; roughly 2.6% is in the top ten. This sequence was found in a man in his forties or fifties with alopecia areata. Some clones in this sample may be carry-over from other donors' samples. The specimen comprised whole blood, sampled in connection with sensitization to the hapten diphenylcyclopropenone (DPC).

CDR3 in DNA: TGTGCCAGCAGCTCACCTACGGCTACCACAGATACGCAGTATTTT. Its protein product is CASSSPTATTDTQYF. The J gene is TRBJ2-3, the V gene TRBV7-9; the D is unclear. Germline V gene lookup returns CDR1 SEHNR and CDR2 FQNEAQ (reference sequence). Trimming took off 4 bases at V and 2 bases at J, with 13 bases between the two ends. The CDR3 consists of 15 residues.